This TCR beta chain emerged from a study of human T cells and chemical hapten exposure. This clonotype was recorded a few times. In TCRdb, the RACE reads were re-called with MiXCR into one record per CDR3 protein. The repertoire holds more than 60,000 distinct CDR3 sequences, with about 9% as singletons. Per the germline V gene, CDR1 is SEHNR and CDR2 is FQNEAQ (reference sequence). The length of the CDR3 is 13 residues. V dropped 1 base and J dropped 5 bases, with 9 bases sitting between them. Stated time point: healthy volunteer bleed at 6 weeks. Extraction yielded total RNA from whole blood (unfractionated).

The rearrangement uses TRBV7-9 and TRBJ2-7; no definite D call. The receptor was isolated from a male donor in good health. Some clones in this sample may be carry-over from other donors' samples. The sequenced sample was whole blood. CDR3 residues: CASSLVERHEQYF. For the CDR3, the DNA is TGTGCCAGCAGCTTAGTTGAACGGCACGAGCAGTACTTC.